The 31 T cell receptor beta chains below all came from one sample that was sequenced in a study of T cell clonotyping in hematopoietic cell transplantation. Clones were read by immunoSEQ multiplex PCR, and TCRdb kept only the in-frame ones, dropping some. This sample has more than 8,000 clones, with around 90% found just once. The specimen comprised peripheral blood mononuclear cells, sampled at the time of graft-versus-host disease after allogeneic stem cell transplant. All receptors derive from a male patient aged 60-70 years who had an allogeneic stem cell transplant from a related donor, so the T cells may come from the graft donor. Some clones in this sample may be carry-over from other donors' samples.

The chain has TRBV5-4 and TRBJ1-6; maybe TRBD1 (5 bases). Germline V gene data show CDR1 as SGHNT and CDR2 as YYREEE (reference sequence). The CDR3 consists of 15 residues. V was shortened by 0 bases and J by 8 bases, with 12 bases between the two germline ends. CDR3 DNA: TGTGCCAGCAGCTTGGGACTGCAAGGGGATTCACCCCTCCACTTT. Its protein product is CASSLGLQGDSPLHF.

As DNA, the CDR3 is TGTGCCAGTATAGGACAGTTAAAAGAGACCCAGTACTTC. Protein: CASIGQLKETQYF. This chain uses TRBV2 with TRBJ2-5, with D possibly matching TRBD1 (6 bases). V lost 9 bases, J lost 3 bases, and 14 bases lay in between. This CDR3 contains 13 residues. The V gene's germline CDR1 is SNHLY and CDR2 FYNNEI.

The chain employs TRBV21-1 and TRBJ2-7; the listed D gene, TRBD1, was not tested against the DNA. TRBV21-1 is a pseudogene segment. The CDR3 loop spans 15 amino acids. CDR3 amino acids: CASSKVTGATYEQYF. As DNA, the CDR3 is TGTGCCAGCAGCAAAGTCACAGGGGCTACCTACGAGCAGTACTTC.

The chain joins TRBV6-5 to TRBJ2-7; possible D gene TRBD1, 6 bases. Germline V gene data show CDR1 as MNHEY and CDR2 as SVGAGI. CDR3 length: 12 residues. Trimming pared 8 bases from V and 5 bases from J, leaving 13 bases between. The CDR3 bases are TGTGCCAGCCACCGTTACAGGGACGAGCAGTACTTC. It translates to CASHRYRDEQYF.

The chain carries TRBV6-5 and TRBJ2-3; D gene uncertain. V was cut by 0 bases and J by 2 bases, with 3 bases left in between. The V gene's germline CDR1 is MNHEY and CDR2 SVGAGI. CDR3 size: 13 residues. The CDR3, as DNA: TGTGCCAGCAGTTACTCGCCCACAGATACGCAGTATTTT. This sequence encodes CASSYSPTDTQYF.

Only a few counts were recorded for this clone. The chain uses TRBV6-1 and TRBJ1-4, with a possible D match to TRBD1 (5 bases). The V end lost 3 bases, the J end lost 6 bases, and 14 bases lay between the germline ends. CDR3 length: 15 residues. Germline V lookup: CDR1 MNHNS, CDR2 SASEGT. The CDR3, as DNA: TGTGCCAGCAGTGAGCTGGGGCAAGGATATGAAAAACTGTTTTTT. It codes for CASSELGQGYEKLFF.

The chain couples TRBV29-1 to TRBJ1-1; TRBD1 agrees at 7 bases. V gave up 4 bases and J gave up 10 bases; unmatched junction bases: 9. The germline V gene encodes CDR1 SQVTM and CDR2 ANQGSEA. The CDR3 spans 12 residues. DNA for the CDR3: TGCAGCGTTGGGGCAGGGGGAGGGGGAGCTTTCTTT. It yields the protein CSVGAGGGGAFF.

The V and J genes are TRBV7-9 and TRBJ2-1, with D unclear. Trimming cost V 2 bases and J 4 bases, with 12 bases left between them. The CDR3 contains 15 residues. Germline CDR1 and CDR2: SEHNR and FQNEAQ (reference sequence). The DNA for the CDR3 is TGTGCCAGCAGCTTACTTGCGGTACAGTACAATGAGCAGTTCTTC. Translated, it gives CASSLLAVQYNEQFF.

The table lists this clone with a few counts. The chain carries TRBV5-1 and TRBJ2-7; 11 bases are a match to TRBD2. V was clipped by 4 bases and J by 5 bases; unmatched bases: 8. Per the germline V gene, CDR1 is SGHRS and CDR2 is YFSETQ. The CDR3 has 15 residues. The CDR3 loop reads CASSEIAGGRDEQYF. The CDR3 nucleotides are TGCGCCAGCAGCGAGATAGCGGGGGGGCGGGACGAGCAGTACTTC.

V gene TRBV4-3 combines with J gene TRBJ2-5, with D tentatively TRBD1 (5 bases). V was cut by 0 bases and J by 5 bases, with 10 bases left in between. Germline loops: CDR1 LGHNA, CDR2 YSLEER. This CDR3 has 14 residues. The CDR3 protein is CASSQDPGRETQYF. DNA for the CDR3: TGCGCCAGCAGCCAAGATCCAGGGCGGGAGACCCAGTACTTC.

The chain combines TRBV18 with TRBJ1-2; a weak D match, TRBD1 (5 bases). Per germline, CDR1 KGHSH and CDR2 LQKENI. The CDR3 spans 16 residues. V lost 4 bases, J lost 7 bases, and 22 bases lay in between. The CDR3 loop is CASSLGQGKDVRGYTF. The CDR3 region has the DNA TGTGCCAGCTCACTAGGCCAGGGCAAGGATGTACGTGGCTACACCTTC.

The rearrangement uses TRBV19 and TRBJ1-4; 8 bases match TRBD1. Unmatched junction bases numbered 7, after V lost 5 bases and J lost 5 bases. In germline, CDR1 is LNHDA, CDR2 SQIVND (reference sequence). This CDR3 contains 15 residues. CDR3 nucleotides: TGTGCCAGTAGTCCCTCCGGGACAGGAAATGAAAAACTGTTTTTT. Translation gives CASSPSGTGNEKLFF.

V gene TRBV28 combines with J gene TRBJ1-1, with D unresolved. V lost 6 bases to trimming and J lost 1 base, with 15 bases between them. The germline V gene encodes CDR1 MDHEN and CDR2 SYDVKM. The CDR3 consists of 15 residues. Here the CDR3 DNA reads TGTGCCAGCAGCCCTCAACCGGGGTGGAACACTGAAGCTTTCTTT. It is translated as CASSPQPGWNTEAFF.

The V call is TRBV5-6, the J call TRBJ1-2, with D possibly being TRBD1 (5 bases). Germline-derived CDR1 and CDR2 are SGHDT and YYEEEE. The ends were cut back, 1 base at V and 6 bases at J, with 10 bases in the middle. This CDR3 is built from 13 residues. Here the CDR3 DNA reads TGTGCCAGCAGCTTGCAAGGGGTCGATGGCTACACCTTC. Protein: CASSLQGVDGYTF.

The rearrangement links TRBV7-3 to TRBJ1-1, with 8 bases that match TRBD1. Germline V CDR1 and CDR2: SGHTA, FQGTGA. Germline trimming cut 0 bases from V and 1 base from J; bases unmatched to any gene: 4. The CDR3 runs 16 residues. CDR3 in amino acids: CASSLTGGTGNTEAFF. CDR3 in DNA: TGTGCCAGCAGCTTAACGGGGGGGACAGGGAACACTGAAGCTTTCTTT.

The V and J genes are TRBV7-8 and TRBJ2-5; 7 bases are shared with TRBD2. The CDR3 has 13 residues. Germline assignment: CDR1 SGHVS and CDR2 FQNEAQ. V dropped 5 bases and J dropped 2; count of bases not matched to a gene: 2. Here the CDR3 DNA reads TGTGCCAGCAGCCGGACTAGACAAGAGACCCAGTACTTC. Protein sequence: CASSRTRQETQYF.

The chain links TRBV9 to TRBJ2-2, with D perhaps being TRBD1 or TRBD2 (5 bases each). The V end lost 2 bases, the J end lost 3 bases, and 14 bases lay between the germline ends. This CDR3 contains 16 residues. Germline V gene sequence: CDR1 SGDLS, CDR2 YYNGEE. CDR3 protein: CASSVPRGRYTGELFF. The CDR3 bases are TGTGCCAGCAGCGTCCCACGGGGCAGATACACCGGGGAGCTGTTTTTT. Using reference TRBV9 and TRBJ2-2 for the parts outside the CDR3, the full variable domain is DSGVTQTPKHLITATGQRVTLRCSPRSGDLSVYWYQQSLDQGLQFLIQYYNGEERAKGNILERFSAQQFPDLHSELNLSSLELGDSALYFCASSVPRGRYTGELFFGEGSRLTVL.

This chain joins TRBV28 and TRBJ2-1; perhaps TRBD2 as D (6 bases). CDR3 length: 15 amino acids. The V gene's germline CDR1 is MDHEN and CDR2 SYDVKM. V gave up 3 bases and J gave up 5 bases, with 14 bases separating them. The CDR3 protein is CASSFGGYVNNEQFF. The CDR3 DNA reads TGTGCCAGCAGTTTTGGGGGGTATGTTAACAATGAGCAGTTCTTC.

The CDR3 is CASIARAGNTGELFF. Here the CDR3 DNA reads TGTGCCAGCATCGCCCGGGCCGGTAACACCGGGGAGCTGTTTTTT. The rearrangement links TRBV7-9 to TRBJ2-2; D remains unclear. The CDR3 runs to 15 residues. Germline values: CDR1 SEHNR, CDR2 FQNEAQ (reference sequence). V was cut by 7 bases and J by 2 bases, with 14 bases left in between.

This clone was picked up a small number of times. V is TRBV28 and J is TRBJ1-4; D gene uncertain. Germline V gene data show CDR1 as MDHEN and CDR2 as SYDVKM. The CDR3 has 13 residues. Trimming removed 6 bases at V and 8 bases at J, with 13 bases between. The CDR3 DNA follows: TGTGCCAGCAGGTCGAGGGCGCGCGAAAAACTGTTTTTT. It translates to CASRSRAREKLFF.

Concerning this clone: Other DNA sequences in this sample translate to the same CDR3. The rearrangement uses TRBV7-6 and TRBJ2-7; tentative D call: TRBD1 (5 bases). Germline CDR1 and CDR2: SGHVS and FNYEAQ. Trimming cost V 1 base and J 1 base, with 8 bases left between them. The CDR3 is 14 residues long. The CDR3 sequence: CASSLGQNSYEQYF. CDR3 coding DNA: TGTGCCAGCAGCTTAGGACAGAATTCCTACGAGCAGTACTTC. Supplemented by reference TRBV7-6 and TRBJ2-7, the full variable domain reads GAGVSQSPRYKVTKRGQDVALRCDPISGHVSLYWYRQALGQGPEFLTYFNYEAQQDKSGLPNDRFSAERPEGSISTLTIQRTEQRDSAMYRCASSLGQNSYEQYFGPGTRLTVT.

The CDR3 is CASSEGGSGRYEQYF. CDR3 bases: TGTGCCAGCAGTGAAGGGGGGTCCGGGAGATACGAGCAGTACTTC. J is TRBJ2-7 and V is TRBV25-1; D possibly corresponds to TRBD2 (6 bases). Germline V lookup: CDR1 MGHDK, CDR2 SYGVNS. V dropped 2 bases and J dropped 4 bases, with 15 bases sitting between them. The CDR3 has 15 residues.

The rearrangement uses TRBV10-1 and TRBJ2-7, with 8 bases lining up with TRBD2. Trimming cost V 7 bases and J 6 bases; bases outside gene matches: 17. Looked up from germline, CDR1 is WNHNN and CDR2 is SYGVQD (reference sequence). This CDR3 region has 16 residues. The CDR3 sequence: CASNPKAGGAFFEQYF. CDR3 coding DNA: TGCGCCAGCAATCCCAAGGCGGGGGGAGCTTTCTTCGAGCAGTACTTC.

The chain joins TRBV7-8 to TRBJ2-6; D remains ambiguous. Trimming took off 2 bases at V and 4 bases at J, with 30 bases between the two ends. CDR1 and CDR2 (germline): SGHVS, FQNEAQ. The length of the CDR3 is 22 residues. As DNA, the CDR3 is TGTGCCAGCAGCTTACAAAAACAAGGCATCCCCCTCTCCTCGTACGGGGCCAACGTCCTGACTTTC. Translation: CASSLQKQGIPLSSYGANVLTF.

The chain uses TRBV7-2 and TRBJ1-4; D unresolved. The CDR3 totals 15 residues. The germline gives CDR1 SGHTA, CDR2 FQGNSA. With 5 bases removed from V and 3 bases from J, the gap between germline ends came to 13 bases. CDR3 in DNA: TGTGCCAGCAGCCCACAGACGCGGGCTAATGAAAAACTGTTTTTT. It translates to CASSPQTRANEKLFF.

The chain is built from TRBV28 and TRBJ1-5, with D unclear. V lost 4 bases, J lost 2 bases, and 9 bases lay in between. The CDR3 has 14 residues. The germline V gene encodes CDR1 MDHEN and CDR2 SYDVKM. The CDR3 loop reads CASSSGYGNQPQHF. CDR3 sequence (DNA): TGTGCCAGCAGTTCCGGGTACGGCAATCAGCCCCAGCATTTT.

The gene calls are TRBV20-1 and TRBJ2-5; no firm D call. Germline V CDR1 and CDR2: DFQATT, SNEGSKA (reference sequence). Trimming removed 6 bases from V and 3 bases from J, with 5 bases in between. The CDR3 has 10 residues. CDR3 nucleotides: TGCAGTGCGTCAGAAGAGACCCAGTACTTC. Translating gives CSASEETQYF.

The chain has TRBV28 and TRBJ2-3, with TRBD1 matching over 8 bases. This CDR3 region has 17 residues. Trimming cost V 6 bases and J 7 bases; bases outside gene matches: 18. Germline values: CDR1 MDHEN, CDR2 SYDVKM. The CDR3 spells CASSPGTGDRLRHTQYF. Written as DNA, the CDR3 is TGTGCCAGCAGCCCCGGGACAGGTGACAGATTAAGACATACGCAGTATTTT.

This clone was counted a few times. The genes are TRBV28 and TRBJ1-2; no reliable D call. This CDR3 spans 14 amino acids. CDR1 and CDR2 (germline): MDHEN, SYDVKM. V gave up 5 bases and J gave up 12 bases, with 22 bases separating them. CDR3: CASSLTAPRLPHTF. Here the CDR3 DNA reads TGTGCCAGCAGTCTCACGGCCCCCAGGCTTCCCCACACCTTC.

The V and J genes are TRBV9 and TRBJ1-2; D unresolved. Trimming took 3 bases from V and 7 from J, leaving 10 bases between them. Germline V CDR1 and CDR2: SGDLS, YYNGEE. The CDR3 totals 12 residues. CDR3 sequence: CASSAGPGGYTF. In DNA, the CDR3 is TGTGCCAGCAGCGCCGGTCCGGGTGGCTACACCTTC. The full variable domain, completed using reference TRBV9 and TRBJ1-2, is DSGVTQTPKHLITATGQRVTLRCSPRSGDLSVYWYQQSLDQGLQFLIQYYNGEERAKGNILERFSAQQFPDLHSELNLSSLELGDSALYFCASSAGPGGYTFGSGTRLTVV.

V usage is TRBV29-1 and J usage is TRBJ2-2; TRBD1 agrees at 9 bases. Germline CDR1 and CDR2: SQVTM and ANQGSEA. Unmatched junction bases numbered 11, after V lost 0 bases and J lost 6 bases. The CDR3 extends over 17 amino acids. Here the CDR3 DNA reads TGCAGCGTTGAAGATCGGGGACAGGGTTCTAACCCCGGGGAGCTGTTTTTT. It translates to CSVEDRGQGSNPGELFF.